A selection of T cell receptor beta chains follows, all from one sample in a study of cytomegalovirus exposure and HLA in healthy donors. Data came from immunoSEQ multiplex PCR; TCRdb stores just in-frame clones and leaves some out. The top ten hold under 1.5% of the sample, which has 110,000 or so clones, around 84% seen once. Sequencing input: PBMCs. These receptors came from a man younger than 45 in good health and CMV-seronegative. Both conserved end residues are part of each CDR3. D genes are given only for firm matches. A row's size may be missing; if present it is once, few, many or a size class.

j_call clone_size v_call d_call cdr3_length cdr3_aa cdr3_nt
TRBJ1-1 NA TRBV6-5 NA 14 CASSYQARNTEAFF TGTGCCAGCAGTTACCAGGCGAGGAACACTGAAGCTTTCTTT
TRBJ1-5 NA TRBV6-1 TRBD1 15 CASSSGQGFMQPQHF TGTGCCAGCAGCTCTGGACAGGGTTTTATGCAGCCCCAGCATTTT
TRBJ2-3 NA TRBV4-3 TRBD2 19 CASSQVFGLAGYRTDTQYF TGCGCCAGCAGCCAAGTTTTTGGACTAGCGGGATATCGGACAGATACGCAGTATTTT
TRBJ2-5 NA TRBV9 TRBD2 16 CASSGLTGLAEETQYF TGTGCCAGCAGCGGGTTAACGGGACTAGCGGAAGAGACCCAGTACTTC
TRBJ2-2 NA TRBV5-1 NA 14 CASVKQWNTGELFF TGCGCCAGCGTCAAACAGTGGAACACCGGGGAGCTGTTTTTT
TRBJ1-5 NA TRBV18 TRBD1 18 CASSPLRQGAYSNQPQHF TGTGCCAGCTCACCCCTCCGGCAGGGGGCCTATAGCAATCAGCCCCAGCATTTT
TRBJ1-1 few TRBV27 TRBD1 13 CASSLQGVPEAFF TGTGCCAGCAGTTTACAGGGGGTCCCTGAAGCTTTCTTT
TRBJ2-1 NA TRBV5-6 TRBD1 14 CASSATRGRGPSFF TGTGCCAGCAGCGCAACAAGGGGCAGGGGGCCATCGTTCTTC
TRBJ1-1 NA TRBV30 TRBD1 17 CAWSVRGTGAFPAEAFF TGTGCCTGGAGTGTACGGGGGACAGGGGCGTTCCCTGCTGAAGCTTTCTTT
TRBJ1-4 NA TRBV6-6 NA 14 CASSYPFEGEKLFF TGTGCCAGCAGTTACCCTTTCGAGGGAGAAAAACTGTTTTTT
TRBJ1-1 NA TRBV7-2 TRBD1 15 CASSSQQGVNTEAFF TGTGCCAGCAGCTCGCAGCAGGGGGTGAACACTGAAGCTTTCTTT
TRBJ2-7 NA TRBV4-1 NA 15 CASSQGTGSSYEQYF TGCGCCAGCAGCCAAGGTACCGGGAGCTCCTACGAGCAGTACTTC
TRBJ1-5 few TRBV5-6 NA 14 CASSLSYSNQPQHF TGTGCCAGCAGCTTGTCTTATAGCAATCAGCCCCAGCATTTT
TRBJ2-3 NA TRBV28 NA 14 CASSPPLVTDTQYF TGTGCCAGCAGTCCACCTCTAGTCACAGATACGCAGTATTTT
TRBJ2-1 few TRBV29-1 NA 15 CSVHLTGTFYNEQFF TGCAGCGTTCACCTGACCGGGACATTTTACAATGAGCAGTTCTTC
TRBJ2-5 NA TRBV19 NA 13 CASSKTGWETQYF TGTGCCAGTAGTAAAACGGGTTGGGAGACCCAGTACTTC
TRBJ2-1 NA TRBV19 NA 12 CASSIGGLEQFF TGTGCCAGTAGTATAGGAGGGTTAGAGCAGTTCTTC
TRBJ1-1 NA TRBV5-1 NA 16 CASSLRGSKGYTEAFF TGCGCCAGCAGCTTGAGGGGGAGTAAAGGATACACTGAAGCTTTCTTT
TRBJ1-3 NA TRBV6-5 TRBD1 15 CASSYRGTEGNTIYF TGTGCCAGCAGTTACCGCGGGACAGAAGGAAACACCATATATTTT
TRBJ1-1 NA TRBV19 NA 13 CASSIGGWAEAFF TGTGCCAGTAGTATCGGGGGGTGGGCTGAAGCTTTCTTT
TRBJ1-6 NA TRBV9 TRBD1 15 CASSVETGKGTPLHF TGTGCCAGCAGCGTAGAGACAGGGAAGGGTACACCCCTCCACTTT
TRBJ1-4 NA TRBV6-5 NA 16 CASSYAGAATNEKLFF TGTGCCAGCAGTTACGCGGGGGCTGCAACTAATGAAAAACTGTTTTTT
TRBJ1-5 NA TRBV28 TRBD1 15 CASSLRDRGFQPQHF TGTGCCAGCAGTTTACGTGACAGGGGGTTTCAGCCCCAGCATTTT
TRBJ2-1 NA TRBV9 TRBD2 16 CASSPRRLAGGREQFF TGTGCCAGCAGCCCGAGACGCCTAGCGGGAGGACGTGAGCAGTTCTTC
TRBJ2-1 few TRBV4-3 NA 15 CASSQHRTDYNEQFF TGCGCCAGCAGCCAGCACAGGACCGATTACAATGAGCAGTTCTTC
TRBJ1-6 NA TRBV4-3 NA 18 CASSQARTVLSYNSPLHF TGCGCCAGCAGCCAAGCTCGGACAGTTCTATCCTATAATTCACCCCTCCACTTT
TRBJ2-7 NA TRBV5-1 TRBD2 15 CASSLTGTSGYEQYF TGCGCCAGCAGCTTAACCGGGACTAGCGGCTACGAGCAGTACTTC
TRBJ1-2 NA TRBV5-1 TRBD1 14 CASSPGQGAGGYTF TGCGCCAGCAGCCCTGGACAGGGGGCGGGTGGCTACACCTTC
TRBJ1-5 NA TRBV7-6 NA 14 CASSLARSGQPQHF TGTGCCAGCAGCTTAGCACGTTCGGGACAGCCCCAGCATTTT
TRBJ2-5 NA TRBV29-1 TRBD1 13 CSVDSRGLETQYF TGCAGCGTAGACAGCAGGGGGCTGGAGACCCAGTACTTC
TRBJ1-2 NA TRBV2 TRBD1 18 CASTNPRGQTTFNYGYTF TGTGCCAGCACCAACCCGAGGGGACAGACAACTTTTAACTATGGCTACACCTTC
TRBJ1-3 NA TRBV5-5 NA 15 CASSLSGSGGNTIYF TGTGCCAGCAGCTTGAGTGGGTCGGGAGGAAACACCATATATTTT
TRBJ1-2 NA TRBV9 TRBD1 14 CASSDGTGNYGYTF TGTGCCAGCAGCGACGGGACAGGCAACTATGGCTACACCTTC
TRBJ1-1 few TRBV6-5 NA 15 CASRPQGFGPTEAFF TGTGCCAGCAGACCACAGGGTTTTGGACCGACTGAAGCTTTCTTT
TRBJ2-6 NA TRBV7-9 TRBD1 19 CASSFGSGTGISGANVLTF TGTGCCAGCAGCTTTGGGTCCGGGACAGGGATCTCTGGGGCCAACGTCCTGACTTTC
TRBJ2-7 NA TRBV7-9 NA 17 CASSFLGAKATSYEQYF TGTGCCAGCAGCTTCTTAGGGGCCAAGGCTACAAGCTACGAGCAGTACTTC
TRBJ1-1 NA TRBV28 NA 16 CASSLKAGVGNTEAFF TGTGCCAGCAGTTTAAAGGCCGGGGTGGGGAACACTGAAGCTTTCTTT
TRBJ2-7 NA TRBV10-1 NA 14 CASSSNGRTHEQYF TGCGCCAGTTCCTCTAACGGGAGAACCCACGAGCAGTACTTC
TRBJ2-7 NA TRBV4-3 TRBD2 15 CASSQDELAGNEQYF TGCGCCAGCAGCCAAGATGAACTAGCGGGGAACGAGCAGTACTTC
TRBJ1-2 NA TRBV7-9 NA 14 CASSPWENNYGYTF TGTGCCAGCAGCCCATGGGAGAACAACTATGGCTACACCTTC
TRBJ2-7 NA TRBV10-3 NA 14 CAIREADGSYEQYF TGTGCCATCAGGGAAGCGGATGGCTCCTACGAGCAGTACTTC
TRBJ2-7 NA TRBV6-5 NA 12 CASSKTECEQYF TGTGCCAGCAGCAAGACAGAGTGCGAGCAGTACTTC
TRBJ2-6 NA TRBV7-2 NA 16 CASSLARDSGANVLTF TGTGCCAGCAGCTTAGCTCGGGACTCTGGGGCCAACGTCCTGACTTTC
TRBJ2-7 NA TRBV6-1 NA 11 CATSWFYEQYF TGTGCCACCTCATGGTTCTACGAGCAGTACTTC
TRBJ2-7 NA TRBV5-5 NA 14 CASSLAGTTYEQYF TGTGCCAGCAGCTTAGCGGGTACTACCTACGAGCAGTACTTC
TRBJ2-1 NA TRBV6-5 TRBD2 15 CASRDSGRAYNEQFF TGTGCCAGCAGGGATAGCGGGAGGGCATACAATGAGCAGTTCTTC
TRBJ1-1 once TRBV5-6 NA 14 CASSLVSGGLVAFF TGTGCCAGCAGCTTGGTGTCTGGTGGCTTGGTAGCTTTCTTT
TRBJ2-7 NA TRBV5-1 NA 14 CASSGLGSNYEQYF TGCGCCAGCAGCGGACTCGGGAGTAATTACGAGCAGTACTTC
TRBJ2-2 NA TRBV5-1 TRBD2 14 CASYSGGNTGELFF TGCGCCAGCTACTCGGGAGGGAACACCGGGGAGCTGTTTTTT
TRBJ2-7 NA TRBV30 NA 14 CAWSVLGGRSEQYF TGTGCCTGGAGTGTACTTGGAGGGAGATCCGAGCAGTACTTC
TRBJ1-2 NA TRBV10-2 NA 15 CASATERQLASGYTF TGCGCCAGCGCTACTGAGAGACAGCTGGCGTCGGGCTACACCTTC
TRBJ2-3 once TRBV9 TRBD1 16 CASSEQPGGQTDTQYF TGTGCCAGCAGCGAGCAACCAGGGGGACAAACAGATACGCAGTATTTT
TRBJ1-3 NA TRBV6-5 NA 14 CASRGTFTGNTIYF TGTGCCAGCAGAGGGACATTTACTGGAAACACCATATATTTT
TRBJ1-2 NA TRBV27 TRBD1 15 CASTRLAGGNYGYTF TGTGCCAGCACTAGACTGGCAGGGGGCAACTATGGCTACACCTTC
TRBJ2-4 NA TRBV9 TRBD2 17 CASSVSSGRLAKNIQYF TGTGCCAGCAGCGTATCTAGCGGGAGGTTAGCCAAAAACATTCAGTACTTC
TRBJ2-2 NA TRBV18 NA 18 CASSPQISSGGNTGELFF TGTGCCAGCTCACCCCAGATCAGTTCCGGGGGTAACACCGGGGAGCTGTTTTTT
TRBJ2-3 NA TRBV2 NA 16 CASSVSGGNVADTQYF TGTGCCAGCAGTGTAAGCGGCGGAAATGTAGCAGATACGCAGTATTTT
TRBJ2-6 NA TRBV11-2 NA 17 CASSLVVRAAGANVLTF TGTGCCAGCAGCTTAGTGGTCAGGGCGGCAGGGGCCAACGTCCTGACTTTC
TRBJ1-2 NA TRBV29-1 TRBD1 13 CSVGDREGYGYTF TGCAGCGTTGGGGACAGGGAGGGCTATGGCTACACCTTC
TRBJ2-1 NA TRBV9 TRBD2 14 CASSGSGTYNEQFF TGTGCCAGCAGCGGAAGCGGGACTTACAATGAGCAGTTCTTC